The next 15 T cell receptor beta chains were all read from a single sample in a study of blood T cell repertoires in COVID-19. Clones were read by immunoSEQ multiplex PCR, and TCRdb kept only the in-frame ones, dropping some. In the table there are about 100,000 clones, about 88% of which are singletons. Sequencing was carried out using peripheral blood. These TCRs come from an elderly man with acute or convalescent COVID-19.

The chain employs TRBV20-1 and TRBJ2-7, with a possible D match to TRBD2 (6 bases). The V end lost 4 bases, the J end lost 7 bases, and 11 bases lay between the germline ends. CDR1 and CDR2 from the germline V gene are DFQATT and SNEGSKA (reference sequence). The CDR3 length is 11 residues. The CDR3 loop is CSAIRGNEQYF. CDR3 DNA sequence: TGCAGTGCTATCCGGGGGAATGAGCAGTACTTC.

The chain links TRBV25-1 to TRBJ2-5; TRBD2 agrees at 8 bases. CDR1 MGHDK and CDR2 SYGVNS come from the germline V gene. The CDR3 is made up of 16 amino acids. Trimming at V came to 0 bases and at J to 4 bases, leaving 7 bases not matched to a gene. The CDR3 region has the DNA TGTGCCAGCAGTGAATACGCGGGGGGCGGGCGAGAGACCCAGTACTTC. Translating it yields CASSEYAGGGRETQYF.

This clone was seen a few times. The chain carries TRBV19 and TRBJ1-1, with 9 bases identical to TRBD1. This CDR3 spans 14 amino acids. V was pared by 4 bases and J by 4 bases, with 4 bases of the junction left unmatched. Germline-derived CDR1 and CDR2 are LNHDA and SQIVND (reference sequence). In nucleotides, the CDR3 is TGTGCCAGTAGTAAGGGACAGGGATTCACTGAAGCTTTCTTT. Its translation: CASSKGQGFTEAFF.

V is TRBV5-4 and J is TRBJ1-4; the match to TRBD1 covers 8 bases. Germline V gene sequence: CDR1 SGHNT, CDR2 YYREEE (reference sequence). J lost 13 bases, V lost 0 bases, and 11 bases had no gene match. CDR3 length: 15 residues. Here the CDR3 DNA reads TGTGCCAGCAGCTTGGAACAGGGGGGGAATGAAGGACTGTTTTTT. Protein: CASSLEQGGNEGLFF. The whole variable domain, remainder taken from reference TRBV5-4 and TRBJ1-4, is ETGVTQSPTHLIKTRGQQVTLRCSSQSGHNTVSWYQQALGQGPQFIFQYYREEENGRGNFPPRFSGLQFPNYSSELNVNALELDDSALYLCASSLEQGGNEGLFFGSGTQLSVL.

The chain carries TRBV5-1 and TRBJ2-7; D is perhaps TRBD2 (6 bases). Germline loops: CDR1 SGHRS, CDR2 YFSETQ. CDR3 length equals 12 residues. The V gene lost 0 bases and the J gene lost 9 bases, with 10 bases spanning the gap. The CDR3 sequence: CASSLAAGSQYF. CDR3 nucleotides: TGCGCCAGCAGCTTGGCCGCGGGGTCGCAGTACTTC.

The chain has TRBV11-1 and TRBJ2-5; TRBD2 matches at 14 bases. V gave up 4 bases and J gave up 4 bases; unmatched junction bases: 2. Looked up from germline, CDR1 is SGHAT and CDR2 is FQDESV (reference sequence). The CDR3 is 15 residues long. In DNA form, the CDR3 reads TGTGCCAGCAGCTCGGGACTAGCGGGAGTAGAGACCCAGTACTTC. Translation: CASSSGLAGVETQYF.

The chain has TRBV7-9 and TRBJ2-7, with D possibly TRBD2 on 5 matching bases. The germline gives CDR1 SEHNR, CDR2 FQNEAQ (reference sequence). V lost 1 base and J lost 0, with 10 bases in between. The CDR3 consists of 15 residues. CDR3 in amino acids: CASSLEGGLSYEQYF. The CDR3 region has the DNA TGTGCCAGCAGCTTAGAGGGCGGGCTCTCCTACGAGCAGTACTTC.

The genes are TRBV7-3 and TRBJ1-1; maybe TRBD1 (6 bases). CDR3 size: 14 residues. V lost 5 bases to trimming and J lost 1 base, with 11 bases between them. The germline V gene has CDR1 SGHTA and CDR2 FQGTGA. This chain's CDR3 is CASSPDRSNTEAFF. DNA of the CDR3: TGTGCCAGCAGCCCAGACAGGTCGAACACTGAAGCTTTCTTT.

This clone was seen only once. This chain joins TRBV24-1 and TRBJ2-1, with a weak D call TRBD2 (5 bases). This CDR3 spans 15 amino acids. V lost 6 bases, J lost 0 bases, and 11 bases lay in between. CDR1 and CDR2 (germline): KGHDR, SFDVKD. CDR3 sequence: CATSSTGYSYNEQFF. The CDR3 DNA reads TGTGCCACCAGTTCCACGGGGTACTCCTACAATGAGCAGTTCTTC.

The rearrangement uses TRBV6-6 and TRBJ1-4; the match to TRBD1 covers 7 bases. From germline, CDR1 is MNHNY and CDR2 SVGAGI (reference sequence). This CDR3 spans 17 amino acids. J gave up 0 bases and V 5 bases, and 9 bases lay outside the gene matches. CDR3 nucleotide sequence: TGTGCCAGCAGTCCCAGGGGGACAGATGCAACTAATGAAAAACTGTTTTTT. Translation: CASSPRGTDATNEKLFF.

The CDR3 region is CASSQDRTANYGYTF. DNA for the CDR3: TGCGCCAGCAGCCAAGATCGGACAGCGAACTATGGCTACACCTTC. The rearrangement links TRBV4-1 to TRBJ1-2, with D perhaps matching TRBD1 (6 bases). V was cut by 0 bases and J by 2 bases, with 10 bases left in between. This CDR3 is built from 15 residues. The germline CDR1 and CDR2 sequences are MGHRA and YSYEKL.

This chain joins TRBV7-2 and TRBJ2-1; TRBD2 agrees at 7 bases. This CDR3 comprises 14 residues. After removal of 5 bases from V and 7 bases from J, the junction contained 8 bases not matched to a gene. The germline gives CDR1 SGHTA, CDR2 FQGNSA. The CDR3, as DNA: TGTGCCAGCAGCCCGCGGGGGAGTTCGAATGAGCAGTTCTTC. Its protein product is CASSPRGSSNEQFF.

The genes are TRBV20-1 and TRBJ2-7; D is possibly TRBD1 (5 bases). CDR1 is DFQATT, CDR2 SNEGSKA, per germline (reference sequence). The CDR3 length is 11 residues. Trimming took 4 bases from V and 4 from J, leaving 8 bases between them. The DNA for the CDR3 is TGCAGTGCTAACAGGTTATACGAGCAGTACTTC. The encoded protein is CSANRLYEQYF.

This sequence joins TRBV27 and TRBJ1-6, with 7 nucleotides matching TRBD1. V gave up 4 bases and J gave up 6 bases; unmatched junction bases: 9. Germline V CDR1 and CDR2: MNHEY, SMNVEV (reference sequence). The CDR3 has 16 residues. CDR3 coding DNA: TGTGCCAGCAGTTCTTATAGACAGGGTGGTAATTCACCCCTCCACTTT. It yields the protein CASSSYRQGGNSPLHF.

V gene TRBV6-2 or TRBV6-3 combines with J gene TRBJ2-1, with 14 bases lining up with TRBD2. The CDR3 has 16 amino acids. The V segment lost 4 bases and the J segment 7 bases; nucleotides outside the gene matches: 6. The germline V gene encodes CDR1 MNHEY and CDR2 SVGEGT. CDR3 sequence reads: CASSSPTSGRGNEQFF. CDR3 nucleotide sequence: TGTGCCAGCAGTTCCCCGACTAGCGGGAGGGGGAATGAGCAGTTCTTC.